What follows are 8 T cell receptor beta chains derived from one specimen sequenced in a study of T cell repertoires in cytomegalovirus infection. TCRdb independently ran MiXCR on the reads; one entry per CDR3 protein. This sample has around 330,000 distinct CDR3 sequences, with 15% to 20% found just once. The sequenced sample was PBMCs. The origin of the receptors is a human donor in good health (CMV status not recorded). Some clones in this sample may be carry-over from other donors' samples.

The sample holds a few counts of this clonotype. This rearrangement joins TRBV19 to TRBJ2-2; 9 positions agree with TRBD1. J gave up 5 bases and V 4 bases, and 11 bases lay outside the gene matches. In germline, CDR1 is LNHDA, CDR2 SQIVND (reference sequence). The CDR3 consists of 17 residues. This chain's CDR3 is CASSTQTGTGSTGELFF. CDR3 nucleotides: TGTGCCAGTAGTACACAAACCGGGACAGGGAGTACCGGGGAGCTGTTTTTT.

This clonotype has a handful of counts. The V gene is TRBV12-3 or TRBV12-4, the J gene TRBJ2-3; 10 bases agree with TRBD2. The V segment lost 4 bases and the J segment 2 bases; nucleotides outside the gene matches: 6. The CDR3 is 16 residues long. For the CDR3, the DNA is TGTGCCAGCAGTTCTCCACTAGCGGGGTACACAGATACGCAGTATTTT. It codes for CASSSPLAGYTDTQYF.

CDR3: CASSQDPGTGGYNEQFF. The CDR3 DNA follows: TGCGCCAGCAGCCAAGACCCTGGGACAGGGGGGTACAATGAGCAGTTCTTC. The V and J genes are TRBV4-1 and TRBJ2-1, with 11 bases lining up with TRBD1. Germline V CDR1 and CDR2: MGHRA, YSYEKL. V lost 0 bases to trimming and J lost 4 bases; unmatched junction nucleotides: 5. This CDR3 spans 17 amino acids.

The chain couples TRBV20-1 to TRBJ1-2; 9 nucleotides match TRBD1. The germline CDR1 and CDR2 sequences are DFQATT and SNEGSKA (reference sequence). The CDR3 loop spans 14 amino acids. The trim removed 0 bases at V and 11 bases at J, leaving 10 bases unmatched. CDR3 sequence (DNA): TGCAGTGCTAGAGATAGGGGGGACAGGGAAAGGTACACCTTC. Translating it yields CSARDRGDRERYTF.

The chain recombines TRBV7-2 with TRBJ2-5; D not certain. The V gene lost 1 base and the J gene lost 9 bases, with 12 bases spanning the gap. Germline CDR1 and CDR2: SGHTA and FQGNSA. This CDR3 region has 13 residues. CDR3 region: CASSLVGVGAQYF. As DNA, the CDR3 is TGTGCCAGCAGCTTAGTAGGCGTTGGGGCCCAGTACTTC. Using reference TRBV7-2 and TRBJ2-5 for the parts outside the CDR3, the full variable domain is GAGVSQSPSNKVTEKGKDVELRCDPISGHTALYWYRQSLGQGLEFLIYFQGNSAPDKSGLPSDRFSAERTGGSVSTLTIQRTQQEDSAVYLCASSLVGVGAQYFGPGTRLLVL.

This clonotype was counted a few times. The chain uses TRBV7-6 and TRBJ1-3, with TRBD1 identical over 8 bases. CDR1 and CDR2 from the germline V gene are SGHVS and FNYEAQ. The CDR3 is 20 residues long. After removal of 4 bases from V and 0 bases from J, the junction contained 17 bases not matched to a gene. The CDR3 loop reads CASSSGTGTGGGTSGNTIYF. The CDR3 DNA is TGTGCCAGCAGCTCGGGTACCGGGACAGGAGGGGGGACCTCTGGAAACACCATATATTTT. Filled out from reference TRBV7-6 and TRBJ1-3, the complete variable domain reads GAGVSQSPRYKVTKRGQDVALRCDPISGHVSLYWYRQALGQGPEFLTYFNYEAQQDKSGLPNDRFSAERPEGSISTLTIQRTEQRDSAMYRCASSSGTGTGGGTSGNTIYFGEGSWLTVV.

There are a few counts of this clonotype. V and J are TRBV6-1 and TRBJ2-5; D uncertain. Germline lookup yields CDR1 MNHNS and CDR2 SASEGT. The CDR3 is 13 amino acids. Trimming pared 6 bases from V and 2 bases from J, leaving 10 bases between. The CDR3 nucleotides read TGTGCCAGCAGCGCCCAACTTCAAGAGACCCAGTACTTC. It is translated as CASSAQLQETQYF.

This clonotype was seen a few times. The chain couples TRBV20-1 to TRBJ1-2; D uncertain. Germline V lookup: CDR1 DFQATT, CDR2 SNEGSKA (reference sequence). CDR3 length: 12 residues. The germline V and J ends were trimmed by 2 bases and 4 bases, with 8 bases remaining between them. CDR3 DNA sequence: TGCAGTGCTAGAAGGGCAGCCTATGGCTACACCTTC. It yields the protein CSARRAAYGYTF.